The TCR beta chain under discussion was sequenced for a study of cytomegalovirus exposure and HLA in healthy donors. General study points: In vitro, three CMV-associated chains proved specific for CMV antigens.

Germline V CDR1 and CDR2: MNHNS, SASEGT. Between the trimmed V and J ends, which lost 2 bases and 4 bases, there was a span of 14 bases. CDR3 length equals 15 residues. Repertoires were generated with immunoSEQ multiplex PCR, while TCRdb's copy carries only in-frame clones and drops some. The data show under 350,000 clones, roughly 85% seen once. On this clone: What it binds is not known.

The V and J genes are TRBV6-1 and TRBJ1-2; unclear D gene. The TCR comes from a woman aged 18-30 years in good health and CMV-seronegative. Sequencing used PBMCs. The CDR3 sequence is CASSEWRSGLYGYTF. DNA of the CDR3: TGTGCCAGCAGTGAATGGAGGAGTGGACTCTATGGCTACACCTTC.